Listed below are T cell receptor beta chains from one sample, sequenced in a study of shared clonotypes between healthy human individuals. Libraries were prepared by immunoSEQ multiplex PCR; TCRdb keeps only in-frame clonotypes and omits some of them. Of nearly 2 million clones listed, around 96% are singletons. What was sequenced was naive CD8+ T cells sorted from blood. The receptor set was obtained from a man younger than 30 in good health. Both conserved end residues are part of each CDR3. A D gene is named only where the DNA matches it firmly. Some rows mark clone size as missing; the rest say once, few, many or name a class of expanded clone.

clone size: .
J gene: TRBJ1-1
V gene: TRBV9
D gene: TRBD1
CDR3 DNA: TGTGCCAGCAGCGTAGCTTGGGACAGCAGCAACACTGAAGCTTTCTTT
CDR3 protein: CASSVAWDSSNTEAFF

clone size: .
J gene: TRBJ2-7
V gene: TRBV30
D gene: TRBD1
CDR3 DNA: TGTGCCTGGAGCGCCGGGACAGGGGGCTCCTACGAGCAGTACTTC
CDR3 protein: CAWSAGTGGSYEQYF

clone size: .
J gene: TRBJ2-3
V gene: TRBV4-1
D gene: TRBD2
CDR3 DNA: TGCGCCAGCAGCCAAGAGACCGGACTAGCGGACACAGATACGCAGTATTTT
CDR3 protein: CASSQETGLADTDTQYF

clone size: .
J gene: TRBJ2-7
V gene: TRBV30
D gene: .
CDR3 DNA: TGTGCCTGGAACACAGGCGCAGGGGAGCAGTACTTC
CDR3 protein: CAWNTGAGEQYF

clone size: .
J gene: TRBJ2-3
V gene: TRBV2
D gene: .
CDR3 DNA: TGTGCCAGCGGGCCCCATCGCACAGATACGCAGTATTTT
CDR3 protein: CASGPHRTDTQYF

clone size: .
J gene: TRBJ1-1
V gene: TRBV9
D gene: .
CDR3 DNA: TGTGCCAGCAGCACCCCCACTGAGGGACGTAACACTGAAGCTTTCTTT
CDR3 protein: CASSTPTEGRNTEAFF

clone size: .
J gene: TRBJ2-3
V gene: TRBV4-1
D gene: TRBD2
CDR3 DNA: TGCGCCAGCAGCCAAGATAGGGCTAGCGGAGCCACAGATACGCAGTATTTT
CDR3 protein: CASSQDRASGATDTQYF

clone size: .
J gene: TRBJ2-7
V gene: TRBV5-1
D gene: .
CDR3 DNA: TGCGCCAGCAGCTTGGCCCAGGGATCCTCCTACGAGCAGTACTTC
CDR3 protein: CASSLAQGSSYEQYF

clone size: .
J gene: TRBJ1-2
V gene: TRBV7-9
D gene: .
CDR3 DNA: TGTGCCAGCAGCCCGGGCCTCAGCTATGGCTACACCTTC
CDR3 protein: CASSPGLSYGYTF

clone size: .
J gene: TRBJ1-2
V gene: TRBV5-1
D gene: .
CDR3 DNA: TGCGCCAGCAGCCCCGGGACGGTCTATGGCTACACCTTC
CDR3 protein: CASSPGTVYGYTF

clone size: once
J gene: TRBJ2-5
V gene: TRBV4-1
D gene: .
CDR3 DNA: TGCGCCAGCAGCCAATTCTCAGGGGGGGAGGAGACCCAGTACTTC
CDR3 protein: CASSQFSGGEETQYF

clone size: .
J gene: TRBJ2-1
V gene: TRBV5-4
D gene: TRBD1
CDR3 DNA: TGTGCCAGCAGCGGACAGGGGGCGGACTACAATGAGCAGTTCTTC
CDR3 protein: CASSGQGADYNEQFF

clone size: .
J gene: TRBJ1-2
V gene: TRBV6-6
D gene: .
CDR3 DNA: TGTGCCAGCAGTTTCCTGGTTGGGGCGGGGGCCTATGGCTACACCTTC
CDR3 protein: CASSFLVGAGAYGYTF

clone size: .
J gene: TRBJ2-7
V gene: TRBV6-6
D gene: TRBD1
CDR3 DNA: TGTGCCAGCAGTTACTCTATGACAGGGGTTGAGTACGAGCAGTACTTC
CDR3 protein: CASSYSMTGVEYEQYF

clone size: .
J gene: TRBJ1-5
V gene: TRBV6-1
D gene: .
CDR3 DNA: TGTGCCAGCAGTGGGGCTCCGACAGACCTTATTTTCAATCAGCCCCAGCATTTT
CDR3 protein: CASSGAPTDLIFNQPQHF

clone size: .
J gene: TRBJ2-5
V gene: TRBV5-4
D gene: TRBD1
CDR3 DNA: TGTGCCAGCAGCTTGGGGGCGACAGGGGGAAAAGAGACCCAGTACTTC
CDR3 protein: CASSLGATGGKETQYF

clone size: .
J gene: TRBJ2-5
V gene: TRBV7-9
D gene: .
CDR3 DNA: TGTGCCAGCAGCTCGGGGACGGGGGTCGAAGAGACCCAGTACTTC
CDR3 protein: CASSSGTGVEETQYF

clone size: .
J gene: TRBJ2-1
V gene: TRBV18
D gene: .
CDR3 DNA: TGTGCCAGCTCACCACCGAGGGGCAATGAGCAGTTCTTC
CDR3 protein: CASSPPRGNEQFF

clone size: .
J gene: TRBJ1-1
V gene: TRBV4-1
D gene: .
CDR3 DNA: TGCGCCAGCAGCCAAAAGGACATCATGAACACTGAAGCTTTCTTT
CDR3 protein: CASSQKDIMNTEAFF

clone size: .
J gene: TRBJ1-5
V gene: TRBV15
D gene: .
CDR3 DNA: TGTGCCACCAGCAGAGTGACGGGGGGGCTTAGCAATCAGCCCCAGCATTTT
CDR3 protein: CATSRVTGGLSNQPQHF